These T cell receptor beta chains were read from a single sample in a study of yellow fever vaccine responses in identical twins. MiXCR, run by TCRdb on the RT-PCR reads, gives a single entry per CDR3 protein. The sample consists of over 5,500 distinct CDR3 sequences, roughly 84% of them appearing once. The starting material was T cells from blood (PBMCs), unsorted or a sorted subset (not recorded which), obtained before or after yellow fever vaccination (not recorded which). The receptor source for this set is a woman between 18 and 29 years old who received the yellow fever vaccine. CDR3s include the opening cysteine and the closing phenylalanine or tryptophan. The order of the fields is D gene, J gene, clone size, V gene, CDR3 DNA, CDR3 protein. The D gene is left open where the match is weak. Not every row has a clone size; where given, it reads once, few, many or a size class.

d_gene: TRBD2
j_gene: TRBJ2-1
abundance: NA
v_gene: TRBV4-3
CDR3nt: TGCGCCAGCAGCCAAGATGGGACTAGCTCCTACAATGAGCAGTTCTTC
CDR3aa: CASSQDGTSSYNEQFF

d_gene: TRBD1
j_gene: TRBJ1-1
abundance: NA
v_gene: TRBV11-2
CDR3nt: TGTGCCAGCAGCTTAGGGGACAGGGAACTCACTGAAGCTTTCTTT
CDR3aa: CASSLGDRELTEAFF

d_gene: NA
j_gene: TRBJ2-5
abundance: NA
v_gene: TRBV20-1
CDR3nt: TGCAGTGCTAGAGCGTATTCTGAGCGGGAGACCCAGTACTTC
CDR3aa: CSARAYSERETQYF

d_gene: NA
j_gene: TRBJ2-3
abundance: NA
v_gene: TRBV7-9
CDR3nt: TGTGCCAGCAGCTTAAGCGTAGATACGCAGTATTTT
CDR3aa: CASSLSVDTQYF

d_gene: NA
j_gene: TRBJ2-3
abundance: NA
v_gene: TRBV4-3
CDR3nt: TGCGCCAGCAGCCCCGATTATTTGGGGGGTGCAGATACGCAGTATTTT
CDR3aa: CASSPDYLGGADTQYF

d_gene: NA
j_gene: TRBJ2-3
abundance: NA
v_gene: TRBV5-5
CDR3nt: TGTGCCAGCAGCTTGGGGCTGGGCATCCCGAGCACAGATACGCAGTATTTT
CDR3aa: CASSLGLGIPSTDTQYF

d_gene: NA
j_gene: TRBJ2-5
abundance: few
v_gene: TRBV29-1
CDR3nt: TGCAGCGTTGGCGCGGGCCAGTACTTC
CDR3aa: CSVGAGQYF

d_gene: TRBD2
j_gene: TRBJ2-1
abundance: few
v_gene: TRBV29-1
CDR3nt: TGCAGCGTCAGGACTAGCCCCTCCAATGAGCAGTTCTTC
CDR3aa: CSVRTSPSNEQFF

d_gene: NA
j_gene: TRBJ2-7
abundance: NA
v_gene: TRBV29-1
CDR3nt: TGCAGCGTTGAACTCCCCCGCTACGAGCAGTACTTC
CDR3aa: CSVELPRYEQYF

d_gene: TRBD2
j_gene: TRBJ2-7
abundance: NA
v_gene: TRBV12-3/TRBV12-4
CDR3nt: TGTGCCAGCACCCCAACCGCGGGGGGCTACGAGCAGTACTTC
CDR3aa: CASTPTAGGYEQYF

d_gene: NA
j_gene: TRBJ2-7
abundance: NA
v_gene: TRBV7-6
CDR3nt: TGTGCCAGCAGCTTTGGGGTTACCTACGAGCAGTACTTC
CDR3aa: CASSFGVTYEQYF

d_gene: NA
j_gene: TRBJ2-5
abundance: NA
v_gene: TRBV11-3
CDR3nt: TGTGCCAGCAGCTTAAGTAGTTTGAGCGGAGAGACCCAGTACTTC
CDR3aa: CASSLSSLSGETQYF

d_gene: NA
j_gene: TRBJ2-7
abundance: NA
v_gene: TRBV29-1
CDR3nt: TGCAGCGTCCTATGGTCAGGCTACGAGCAGTACTTC
CDR3aa: CSVLWSGYEQYF

d_gene: NA
j_gene: TRBJ2-2
abundance: NA
v_gene: TRBV27
CDR3nt: TGTGCCAGCAGTTTAGCCCCGAGCACCGGGGAGCTGTTTTTT
CDR3aa: CASSLAPSTGELFF

d_gene: TRBD2
j_gene: TRBJ2-1
abundance: NA
v_gene: TRBV2
CDR3nt: TGTGCCAGCAGTGGTGTTGAGCGGGAGAATAAGAATGAGCAGTTCTTC
CDR3aa: CASSGVERENKNEQFF

d_gene: TRBD1
j_gene: TRBJ1-2
abundance: NA
v_gene: TRBV12-3/TRBV12-4
CDR3nt: TGTGCCAGCAGTAACCGGGACAGGGGTGACTATGGCTACACCTTC
CDR3aa: CASSNRDRGDYGYTF

d_gene: NA
j_gene: TRBJ1-1
abundance: NA
v_gene: TRBV12-3/TRBV12-4
CDR3nt: TGTGCCAGCAGTGCCCCGGGACTCATTGAAGCTTTCTTT
CDR3aa: CASSAPGLIEAFF

d_gene: NA
j_gene: TRBJ2-5
abundance: NA
v_gene: TRBV14
CDR3nt: TGTGCCAGCAGCCAAGTGCTTGGGGAGACCCAGTACTTC
CDR3aa: CASSQVLGETQYF

d_gene: TRBD1
j_gene: TRBJ1-2
abundance: NA
v_gene: TRBV23-1
CDR3nt: TGCGCCAGCAGTCAATATACTACAGGGGGGAGAACTGTACGCTATGGCTACACCTTC
CDR3aa: CASSQYTTGGRTVRYGYTF

d_gene: NA
j_gene: TRBJ2-7
abundance: NA
v_gene: TRBV29-1
CDR3nt: TGCAGCGTTGGGTCCCCCACTCCTTCCTACGAGCAGTACTTC
CDR3aa: CSVGSPTPSYEQYF

d_gene: NA
j_gene: TRBJ1-1
abundance: NA
v_gene: TRBV20-1
CDR3nt: TGCAGTGCTAGAGGCAGCACATCGATGAACACTGAAGCTTTCTTT
CDR3aa: CSARGSTSMNTEAFF

d_gene: TRBD2
j_gene: TRBJ2-7
abundance: NA
v_gene: TRBV10-2
CDR3nt: TGCGCCAGCAGTGATACTAGCGGCTACGAGCAGTACTTC
CDR3aa: CASSDTSGYEQYF

d_gene: TRBD1
j_gene: TRBJ2-3
abundance: NA
v_gene: TRBV7-2
CDR3nt: TGTGCCAGCAGACACAGACAGGGAGGCACAGATACGCAGTATTTT
CDR3aa: CASRHRQGGTDTQYF

d_gene: TRBD2
j_gene: TRBJ2-7
abundance: NA
v_gene: TRBV2
CDR3nt: TGTGCCAGCAATTCACTAGCGGGGGGTACCTACGAGCAGTACTTC
CDR3aa: CASNSLAGGTYEQYF

d_gene: TRBD2
j_gene: TRBJ2-5
abundance: NA
v_gene: TRBV4-1
CDR3nt: TGCGCCAGCAGTCAAAGGGATAGCGGGGCCTTTCGGGAGACCCAGTACTTC
CDR3aa: CASSQRDSGAFRETQYF

d_gene: NA
j_gene: TRBJ2-3
abundance: NA
v_gene: TRBV6-5
CDR3nt: TGTGCCAGCAGTTACTCCGGACTGGTTGATCAATATTTT
CDR3aa: CASSYSGLVDQYF

d_gene: NA
j_gene: TRBJ2-3
abundance: NA
v_gene: TRBV9
CDR3nt: TGTGCCAGCAGCGTAGTCCTCCATGGGGATACGCAGTATTTT
CDR3aa: CASSVVLHGDTQYF

d_gene: NA
j_gene: TRBJ2-1
abundance: NA
v_gene: TRBV29-1
CDR3nt: TGCAGCGGGAGCTCCTACAATGAGCAGTTCTTC
CDR3aa: CSGSSYNEQFF

d_gene: NA
j_gene: TRBJ2-1
abundance: NA
v_gene: TRBV10-3
CDR3nt: TGTGCCATCAGTGAAGTTCGGAATGAGCAGTTCTTC
CDR3aa: CAISEVRNEQFF